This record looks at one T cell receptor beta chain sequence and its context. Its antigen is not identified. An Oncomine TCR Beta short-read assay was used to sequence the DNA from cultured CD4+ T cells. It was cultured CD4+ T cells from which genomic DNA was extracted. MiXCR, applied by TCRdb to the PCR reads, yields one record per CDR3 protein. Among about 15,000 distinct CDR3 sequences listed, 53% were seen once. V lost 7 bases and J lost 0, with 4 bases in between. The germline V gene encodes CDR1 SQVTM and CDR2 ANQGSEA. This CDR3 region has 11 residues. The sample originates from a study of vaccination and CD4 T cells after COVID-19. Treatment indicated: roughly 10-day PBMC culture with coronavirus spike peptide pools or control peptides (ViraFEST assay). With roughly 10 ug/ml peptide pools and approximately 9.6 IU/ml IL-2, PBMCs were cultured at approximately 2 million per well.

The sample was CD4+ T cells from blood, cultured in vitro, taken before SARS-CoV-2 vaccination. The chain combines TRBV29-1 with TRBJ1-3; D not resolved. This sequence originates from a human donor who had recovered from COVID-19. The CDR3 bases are TGCAGCGGGACCTCTGGAAACACCATATATTTT. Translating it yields CSGTSGNTIYF.